Listed below are T cell receptor beta chains from one sample, sequenced in a study of blood T cell repertoires in COVID-19. The data were produced by immunoSEQ multiplex PCR, yet TCRdb's version contains in-frame clones alone and is incomplete. The sample holds around 190,000 clones, approximately 86% seen once. The sequenced material came from peripheral blood. The receptors were gathered from a man aged 50-59 years with active or convalescent COVID-19. The CDR3 runs from the conserved cysteine through the conserved F or W. A D gene is named only where the DNA matches it firmly. Part of the rows lack a size; the others show once, few, many or a class for expanded clones.

V gene	J gene	clone size	D gene	CDR3 DNA	CDR3 protein
TRBV19	TRBJ2-7	NA	NA	TGTGCCAGTAGTGGATCGGGCGGGGTCTACGAGCAGTACTTC	CASSGSGGVYEQYF
TRBV18	TRBJ1-3	NA	NA	TGTGCCAGCTCACCACATGCAGGGGCTGGAAACACCATATATTTT	CASSPHAGAGNTIYF
TRBV5-5	TRBJ2-7	many	TRBD2	TGTGCCAGCAACCACGGTGGACTAGACGAGCAGTACTTC	CASNHGGLDEQYF
TRBV5-5	TRBJ2-7	few	TRBD1	TGTGCCAGCAGCTTGCAGACAGGGAGCTACGAGCAGTACTTC	CASSLQTGSYEQYF
TRBV7-2	TRBJ2-1	NA	NA	TGTGCCAGCAGCTCCCGACAGACTCCTTACAATGAGCAGTTCTTC	CASSSRQTPYNEQFF
TRBV19	TRBJ2-5	NA	TRBD2	TGTGCCAGTAGTATAGATCGGGGGGGAATAGGCCGTGAAGAGACCCAGTACTTC	CASSIDRGGIGREETQYF
TRBV2	TRBJ1-1	NA	TRBD1	TGTGCCAGCGGGGACAGGGCCAACACTGAAGCTTTCTTT	CASGDRANTEAFF
TRBV30	TRBJ1-5	NA	TRBD1	TGTGCCTGGAGTGAAGAGGGACAGTACAATCAGCCCCAGCATTTT	CAWSEEGQYNQPQHF
TRBV5-1	TRBJ2-5	NA	TRBD1	TGCGCCAGCGGGCAACAGGGGGCACGGGAGACCCAGTACTTC	CASGQQGARETQYF
TRBV10-3	TRBJ1-5	NA	TRBD1	TGTGCCATCAGACCCGGGACAGGGCACCCCCAGCATTTT	CAIRPGTGHPQHF
TRBV18	TRBJ1-1	NA	TRBD1	TGTGCCAGCTCACCATCGACAGGGTTCAACGCTGAAGCTTTCTTT	CASSPSTGFNAEAFF
TRBV5-5	TRBJ1-5	NA	NA	TGTGCCAGCAGCACTCTTAGCGGCAATCAGCCCCAGCATTTT	CASSTLSGNQPQHF
TRBV5-5	TRBJ1-6	NA	NA	TGTGCCAGCAGCGAACAGGGTGGTACGCTACGGGCCCTCCACTTT	CASSEQGGTLRALHF
TRBV5-1	TRBJ1-2	NA	NA	TGCGCCAGCAGCTGGGACACTTCTAACTATGGCTACACCTTC	CASSWDTSNYGYTF
TRBV11-2	TRBJ2-2	NA	TRBD2	TGTGCCAGCAGCTTCCTACGGGGGGCGAACACCGGGGAGCTGTTTTTT	CASSFLRGANTGELFF
TRBV11-1	TRBJ1-2	NA	TRBD1	TGTGCCAGCAGCTTTGCGGGACAGACTCACTATGGCTACACCTTC	CASSFAGQTHYGYTF
TRBV7-2	TRBJ2-7	few	TRBD1	TGTGCCAGCAGCCGGGACAGGGGGAACGAGCAGTACTTC	CASSRDRGNEQYF
TRBV19	TRBJ2-2	NA	NA	TGTGCCAGTAGTTCTTCGAACACCGGGGAGCTGTTTTTT	CASSSSNTGELFF
TRBV19	TRBJ1-1	NA	NA	TGTGCCAGTACCAACCAGAGGGGGGGCATGAACACTGAAGCTTTCTTT	CASTNQRGGMNTEAFF
TRBV7-3	TRBJ2-5	NA	TRBD2	TGTGCCAGCAGCTTACTAGCGGGTAAAGAGACCCAGTACTTC	CASSLLAGKETQYF
TRBV9	TRBJ1-2	NA	NA	TGTGCCAGCAGCGTAGGTTCCATTTCTAACTATGGCTACACCTTC	CASSVGSISNYGYTF
TRBV19	TRBJ2-6	NA	NA	TGTGCCAGTAATCGGGGGAAGGGGGCCAACGTCCTGACTTTC	CASNRGKGANVLTF
TRBV11-3	TRBJ2-1	NA	TRBD2	TGTGCCAGCAGCGAGCGGGGGGGCACTTTTAATGAGCAGTTCTTC	CASSERGGTFNEQFF
TRBV18	TRBJ2-7	NA	NA	TGTGCCAGCTCACCACCGGGCAATCCCTACGAGCAGTACTTC	CASSPPGNPYEQYF
TRBV5-1	TRBJ1-1	NA	NA	TGCGCCAGCACCCTCACGGGTTTCACGTGGACTGAAGCTTTCTTT	CASTLTGFTWTEAFF
TRBV5-1	TRBJ2-2	NA	NA	TGCGCCAGCAGCCCTCAGGGGAACACCGGGGAGCTGTTTTTT	CASSPQGNTGELFF
TRBV20-1	TRBJ1-4	NA	TRBD1	TGCAGTGCTAGTCCCTTCGGACAGGATTTTGAAAAACTGTTTTTT	CSASPFGQDFEKLFF
TRBV24-1	TRBJ2-1	NA	NA	TGTGCCACCAGTGACAACCCCTACGTAAACAATGAGCAGTTCTTC	CATSDNPYVNNEQFF
TRBV5-5	TRBJ1-1	NA	TRBD1	TGTGCCAGCTATAACAGGGGCGAGAACACTGAAGCTTTCTTT	CASYNRGENTEAFF
TRBV10-2	TRBJ1-1	once	TRBD1	TGCGCCAGCAGGGAGACAGGGTTGAACACTGAAGCTTTCTTT	CASRETGLNTEAFF
TRBV7-9	TRBJ1-5	NA	NA	TGTGCCAGCAGCCCTAGACAGAATCAGCCCCAGCATTTT	CASSPRQNQPQHF
TRBV7-3	TRBJ2-1	NA	TRBD1	TGTGCCAGCACCGTCCCGGGACAGTACAATGAGCAGTTCTTC	CASTVPGQYNEQFF
TRBV11-3	TRBJ1-1	few	NA	TGTGCCAGCAGCCAACAGGGAAGCACTGAAGCTTTCTTT	CASSQQGSTEAFF
TRBV27	TRBJ2-2	NA	TRBD1	TGTGCCAGCAGTACGACAGGGGATTATATTTTGAGTGCCACGAACACCGGGGAGCTGTTTTTT	CASSTTGDYILSATNTGELFF
TRBV21-1	TRBJ1-3	NA	NA	TGTGCCAGCAGCAAACACAGGGGCTCTGGAAACACCATATATTTT	CASSKHRGSGNTIYF
TRBV5-1	TRBJ2-2	NA	TRBD1	TGCGCCAGCAGCTCCAGACAGGGCGGCACCGGGGAGCTGTTTTTT	CASSSRQGGTGELFF
TRBV7-2	TRBJ2-7	NA	NA	TGTGCCAGCAGACAGGGAGCTGCCTACGAGCAGTACTTC	CASRQGAAYEQYF
TRBV2	TRBJ2-3	NA	TRBD2	TGTGCCAGCCACAGAGGCGTTAGCGGGAGAGGGGTAGATACGCAGTATTTT	CASHRGVSGRGVDTQYF
TRBV6-5	TRBJ1-2	NA	NA	TGTGCCAGCAGCCGGGGGGACTATGGCTACACCTTC	CASSRGDYGYTF
TRBV28	TRBJ2-2	few	TRBD1	TGTGCCAGCAGTCTCCCGGACAGGGCGAACGGGGAGCTGTTTTTT	CASSLPDRANGELFF
TRBV28	TRBJ1-1	NA	NA	TGTGCCAGCAGTTGGTCCGGCAGGGGTGAAGCTTTCTTT	CASSWSGRGEAFF
TRBV6-5	TRBJ1-1	NA	NA	TGTGCCAGCAGTTATTTTTCAGGGGTCTCTGAAGCTTTCTTT	CASSYFSGVSEAFF
TRBV9	TRBJ2-1	NA	NA	TGTGCCAGCAGCCACCCGAGCGGCAGCACCTATGAGCAGTTCTTC	CASSHPSGSTYEQFF
TRBV7-3	TRBJ2-1	NA	NA	TGTGCCAGCAGCTCAGGACTCTACGACAATGAGCAGTTCTTC	CASSSGLYDNEQFF
TRBV6-1	TRBJ1-5	NA	TRBD1	TGTGCCAGCAGTGAAATGGGACAGAACAATCAGCCCCAGCATTTT	CASSEMGQNNQPQHF
TRBV6-5	TRBJ2-7	NA	NA	TGTGCCAGCAGTCCGACAGACAGTTCCTACGAGCAGTACTTC	CASSPTDSSYEQYF
TRBV27	TRBJ1-2	few	NA	TGTGCCAGCAGTTTATCGGGGAGTTGGGGTGGCTACACCTTC	CASSLSGSWGGYTF
TRBV18	TRBJ1-2	once	NA	TGTGCCAGCTCACCCCGTTCGGGGTCCTATGGCTACACCTTC	CASSPRSGSYGYTF
TRBV6-5	TRBJ2-5	NA	TRBD1	TGTGCCAGCAGCAGGGACAGTTCCCAAGAGACCCAGTACTTC	CASSRDSSQETQYF
TRBV24-1	TRBJ1-2	NA	NA	TGTGCCACCAGTCGGGGGGGTATTGGCTACACCTTC	CATSRGGIGYTF